This T cell receptor beta chain was recovered during a study of blood T cell repertoires in COVID-19. This clone occurred a few times. In germline, CDR1 is KGHDR, CDR2 SFDVKD. Trimming left V 6 bases short and J 5 bases short, with 9 bases between. This CDR3 has 12 residues. Generated by immunoSEQ multiplex PCR, the TCRdb table keeps only in-frame clones and is missing some. The sample holds roughly 12,000 clones; over 75% are singletons and the top ten take approximately 40%. The rearrangement joins TRBV24-1 to TRBJ1-2; D not resolved. Sample: peripheral blood. The sequence was collected from a man older than 75 with acute or convalescent COVID-19. This CDR3 reads CATSWGGYGYTF. The DNA for the CDR3 is TGTGCCACCAGTTGGGGAGGTTATGGCTACACCTTC.